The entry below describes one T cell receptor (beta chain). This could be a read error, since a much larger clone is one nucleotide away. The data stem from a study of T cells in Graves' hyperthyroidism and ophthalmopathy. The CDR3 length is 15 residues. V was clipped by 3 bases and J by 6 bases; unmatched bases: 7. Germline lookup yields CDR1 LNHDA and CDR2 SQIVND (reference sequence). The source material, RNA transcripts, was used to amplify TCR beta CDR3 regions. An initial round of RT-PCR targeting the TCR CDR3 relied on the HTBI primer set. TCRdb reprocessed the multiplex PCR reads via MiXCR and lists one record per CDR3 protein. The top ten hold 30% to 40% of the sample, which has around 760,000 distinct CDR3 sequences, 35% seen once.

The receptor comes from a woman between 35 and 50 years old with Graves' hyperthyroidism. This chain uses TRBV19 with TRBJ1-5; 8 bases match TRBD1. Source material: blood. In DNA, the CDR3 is TGTGCCAGTAGTATTTGGCAGGGGGCCCTTCAGCCCCAGCATTTT. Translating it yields CASSIWQGALQPQHF.